This paragraph reports one T cell receptor (beta chain). The repertoire was sequenced with immunoSEQ multiplex PCR; TCRdb's copy has only in-frame clones and lacks some. The table records 300,000 to 400,000 clones, roughly 90% of them present only once. Across fewer than 25 US areas, participants ranged in age from roughly 18 to 95 years. Between the trimmed V and J ends, which lost 4 bases and 4 bases, there was a span of 19 bases. The CDR3 has 16 residues. Germline V gene lookup returns CDR1 SEHNR and CDR2 FQNEAQ (reference sequence). This record belongs to a study of blood T cell repertoires in COVID-19. Background on the study: The United States, Italy and Spain supplied acute and convalescent COVID-19 samples. T cells, B-cell-depleted T cells, or PBMCs supplied cDNA or gDNA.

The chain is built from TRBV7-9 and TRBJ1-1; D is possibly TRBD1 (5 bases). Sequenced material: PBMCs or T cells enriched from blood (not recorded which). This clonotype originated in a woman under 40 with acute COVID-19. CDR3 protein: CASSSLGGASITEAFF. For the CDR3, the DNA is TGTGCCAGCAGCTCCCTGGGAGGGGCGTCAATCACTGAAGCTTTCTTT.